This T cell receptor (beta chain) was captured by sequencing in a study of blood T cell repertoires in COVID-19 (dated by TCRdb to the early 2020s). In terms of the full investigation: Samples covering the acute and convalescent phases of COVID-19 were provided by collaborators in the United States, Italy and Spain. The repertoires were released in a freely available public database meant as a resource for research on the immune response to SARS-CoV-2. Sample metadata almost always included a de-identified subject ID, COVID-19 status, age in years and sex. Where HLA class I and class II types were available, the types were taken from metadata supplied by the sample provider, not from assay-based typing. Samples were obtained from the ongoing ImmuneRACE study (first 160 participants) and from roughly 1,300 subjects provided by 6 global collaborators. Deeply sampled blood TCRbeta repertoires from subjects exposed to, actively infected with, or recovered from COVID-19 were included in the dataset. The prospective study material was composed of cDNA or gDNA derived from T cells, B-cell-depleted T cells, or PBMCs.

The immunoSEQ Assay, a bias-controlled multiplex PCR, was used to amplify TCRbeta CDR3 regions from genomic DNA. The study's own analysis went as follows. The number of nucleated cells in each sample was estimated by amplification of reference gene primers within the assay. To quantify the absolute abundance of each unique TCRbeta CDR3 rearrangement, sequence reads were collapsed and filtered. For each sample, productive Simpson clonality was calculated by taking the square root of Simpson's diversity index across productive rearrangements. TCRdb took over this immuneACCESS table, retaining in-frame rearrangements with V and J assigned. Such tables are incomplete; in checked studies, under half of the missing clones stem from an unresolved V gene, and the remainder is unexplained. That table furnishes V, J and clone size, whereas the DNA furnished D and trimming. The sample records 430,000 or so clones, 80% to 90% of which are singletons. Clones ranked in the top ten supply roughly 0.84% of the sample.

At one collaborating source in Seattle, patients were enrolled during active infection and were followed longitudinally through the course of disease. The collaborating institutions used their own protocols to collect whole blood in K2EDTA tubes. For TCRbeta analysis, collaborators shipped samples in one of three forms: frozen whole blood, isolated PBMCs, or DNA extracted from either of those sample types. Comment on this clone: The antigen this receptor binds is unknown. No much larger clone exists at a distance of one base, and base qualities are not known.

Here V drops 6 bases and J drops 5 bases, and the junction holds 18 bases not matched to any gene. Reading the germline V gene (reference sequence) gives CDR1 LNHDA and CDR2 SQIVND. The CDR3 has 17 amino acids, counting the end cysteine and phenylalanine. The kept DNA is CDR3 alone, 51 bases in frame from the first base. Study-wide findings and limitations: The quantity of clinical and demographic metadata differed by source and by participant and was supplied without curation.

In this chain, TRBV19 is recombined with TRBJ2-7; a stretch of 8 junction bases matches TRBD2. This sequence was found in a man younger than 30 with COVID-19, enrolled during active disease. Sample: peripheral blood. Here is the DNA: TGTGCCAGTAGACATTTGCCGGGGGGGGTGATGGGTAACGAGCAGTACTTC. Translated, it gives CASRHLPGGVMGNEQYF.